This TCR beta chain came from a study of metastatic and nonmetastatic thyroid tumors. Study-wide background: Comparison of repertoires was carried out across blood and tumor or nodule tissue from malignant and benign thyroid patients.

Through MiXCR, TCRdb re-clonotyped the PCR reads. The sample lists roughly 59,000 clones, roughly 16% seen once, with around 9% in the top ten. This clone was seen repeatedly, ten times or more. Ahead of thyroid surgery, no patient had received treatment of any kind. This clonotype was obtained from a male donor with papillary thyroid cancer or a benign thyroid nodule (not recorded which). Some clones in this sample may be carry-over from other donors' samples. Sequencing was carried out using blood.

The CDR3 reads CASVASSYNEQFF. The CDR3 nucleotides read TGTGCCAGCGTGGCTAGCAGCTACAATGAGCAGTTCTTC. The chain combines TRBV12-3 or TRBV12-4 with TRBJ2-1; a weak D match, TRBD2 (5 bases). There are 13 residues in the CDR3. Trimming took 8 bases from V and 3 from J, leaving 11 bases between them.